The 27 T cell receptor beta chains in this list originate from one sample, sequenced in a study of T-cell memory formation after mild COVID-19. TCRdb called the 5' RACE reads again in MiXCR, with one record for every CDR3 protein. Among 400,000 or so distinct CDR3 sequences listed, 20% were seen once. Material: PBMCs or a T cell subset sorted from them (not recorded which). The receptors were gathered from an adult woman who had mild COVID-19 (a few samples of this study predate the infection). Cell type and time point are not known.

In its sample, this clonotype was seen a few times. The V gene is TRBV11-3, the J gene TRBJ2-1; the D gene is possibly TRBD1 (6 bases). Germline-derived CDR1 and CDR2 are SGHNT and YENEEA. CDR3 length equals 16 residues. Trimming took 5 bases from V and 0 from J, leaving 14 bases between them. The DNA of the CDR3 is TGTGCCAGCAGCCCCTTGGTGGGGGCCTCCTACAATGAGCAGTTCTTC. Protein: CASSPLVGASYNEQFF.

This clonotype was seen many times. The chain is built from TRBV4-1 and TRBJ2-5, with D possibly matching TRBD2 (6 bases). The CDR3 is 16 residues long. Germline CDR1 reads MGHRA; CDR2 reads YSYEKL. V was pared by 4 bases and J by 5 bases, with 20 bases between. The CDR3 loop reads CASSRLGGWDDETQYF. CDR3 DNA sequence: TGCGCCAGCAGCCGACTAGGCGGATGGGATGACGAGACCCAGTACTTC.

The chain recombines TRBV2 with TRBJ2-7, with 7 bases that match TRBD1. Per the germline V gene, CDR1 is SNHLY and CDR2 is FYNNEI. The V segment lost 6 bases and the J segment 4 bases; nucleotides outside the gene matches: 3. The CDR3 runs 12 residues. In nucleotides, the CDR3 is TGTGCCAGCAGCGAACAGGGGTACGAGCAGTACTTC. Protein: CASSEQGYEQYF.

V is TRBV15 and J is TRBJ1-1; TRBD1 matches at 11 bases. V was clipped by 0 bases and J by 7 bases; unmatched bases: 7. This CDR3 has 16 residues. Germline assignment: CDR1 LNHNV and CDR2 YYDKDF (reference sequence). CDR3 sequence reads: CATSRDRDRGVNEAFF. DNA for the CDR3: TGTGCCACCAGCAGAGATCGGGACAGGGGGGTAAATGAAGCTTTCTTT.

The V and J genes are TRBV3-1 and TRBJ2-1; D call uncertain. Between the trimmed V and J ends, which lost 1 base and 3 bases, there was a span of 10 bases. Germline V CDR1 and CDR2: LGHDT, YNNKEL (reference sequence). The CDR3 runs 15 residues. The CDR3 loop is CASSQGSSHYNEQFF. CDR3 sequence (DNA): TGTGCCAGCAGCCAAGGGAGCAGTCACTACAATGAGCAGTTCTTC.

This clonotype was counted between two and nine times. This chain joins TRBV27 and TRBJ2-3; 7 bases line up with TRBD1. Trimming cost V 2 bases and J 3 bases; bases outside gene matches: 5. This CDR3 comprises 15 residues. The germline V gene has CDR1 MNHEY and CDR2 SMNVEV (reference sequence). This CDR3 is CASSLRGLGTDTQYF. The CDR3 region has the DNA TGTGCCAGCAGTTTAAGGGGGCTCGGGACAGATACGCAGTATTTT.

This clonotype was counted a few times. The chain employs TRBV11-3 and TRBJ2-7; 9 bases line up with TRBD2. The CDR3 is 14 amino acids. Germline CDR1 SGHNT, CDR2 YENEEA. V trimming: 8 bases; J trimming: 3 bases; junction bases outside the gene matches: 8. The CDR3 nucleotides read TGTGCCAGCCAGGGGCCTAGCGGGATCTACGAGCAGTACTTC. Translated: CASQGPSGIYEQYF.

CDR3 sequence: CASSAYGGLGGTEAFF. The CDR3 DNA reads as TGTGCCAGTAGTGCCTACGGAGGCCTGGGGGGCACTGAAGCTTTCTTT. The V gene is TRBV19, the J gene TRBJ1-1; TRBD1 is a possible D gene (5 bases). The CDR3 loop spans 16 amino acids. Deletions cut 5 bases from V and 4 bases from J, with 20 bases between. Germline lookup yields CDR1 LNHDA and CDR2 SQIVND (reference sequence).

This clonotype was seen a few times. This sequence joins TRBV29-1 and TRBJ1-5, with D possibly matching TRBD1 (6 bases). Trimming shortened V by 4 bases and J by 5 bases, and 12 bases separated the two germline ends. CDR3 length equals 13 residues. Germline V gene sequence: CDR1 SQVTM, CDR2 ANQGSEA. The chain's CDR3 is CSVGNRADQPQHF. DNA of the CDR3: TGCAGCGTTGGGAACAGGGCAGATCAGCCCCAGCATTTT. The entire variable domain, with the rest obtained from reference TRBV29-1 and TRBJ1-5, is as follows: SAVISQKPSRDICQRGTSLTIQCQVDSQVTMMFWYRQQPGQSLTLIATANQGSEATYESGFVIDKFPISRPNLTFSTLTVSNMSPEDSSIYLCSVGNRADQPQHFGDGTRLSIL.

This clonotype was found a few times. This chain uses TRBV5-1 with TRBJ1-1, with D perhaps TRBD1 (6 bases). The CDR3 sequence is 15 residues long. Looked up from germline, CDR1 is SGHRS and CDR2 is YFSETQ. V was clipped by 1 base and J by 4 bases, with 14 bases between them. The CDR3 DNA reads TGCGCCAGCAGCTTGACAGGGACCGGGCCCACTGAAGCTTTCTTT. Its translation: CASSLTGTGPTEAFF.

This clonotype was seen repeatedly, ten times or more. The gene calls are TRBV5-1 and TRBJ2-3, with D unresolved. The CDR3 length is 14 residues. Trimming took off 0 bases at V and 0 bases at J, with 5 bases between the two ends. Germline loops: CDR1 SGHRS, CDR2 YFSETQ. The CDR3 protein is CASSLDGSTDTQYF. The DNA for the CDR3 is TGCGCCAGCAGCTTGGATGGAAGCACAGATACGCAGTATTTT.

This clonotype was recorded many times. The genes are TRBV4-3 and TRBJ2-7; TRBD2 might be the D (6 bases). Germline V lookup: CDR1 LGHNA, CDR2 YSLEER. The CDR3 spans 15 residues. V lost 0 bases to trimming and J lost 0 bases, with 9 bases between them. The CDR3 region has the DNA TGCGCCAGCAGCCAAGAAGCGGGCCCCTCCTACGAGCAGTACTTC. It translates to CASSQEAGPSYEQYF.

This clonotype was counted between two and nine times. The chain is built from TRBV6-5 and TRBJ1-4; no reliable D call. This CDR3 comprises 15 residues. The germline CDR1 and CDR2 sequences are MNHEY and SVGAGI. The germline V and J ends were trimmed by 7 bases and 12 bases, with 24 bases remaining between them. The CDR3 region is CASTNQSPKVEELFF. The CDR3, as DNA: TGTGCCAGCACCAATCAGAGCCCGAAGGTAGAAGAACTGTTTTTT.

This clonotype was picked up a small number of times. The chain employs TRBV5-1 and TRBJ2-5; D perhaps matches TRBD1 (6 bases). The germline CDR1 and CDR2 sequences are SGHRS and YFSETQ. The CDR3 covers 13 residues. Trimming removed 5 bases at V and 5 bases at J, with 13 bases between. This chain's CDR3 is CASRKTGSETQYF. The CDR3, as DNA: TGCGCCAGCAGAAAAACAGGGTCGGAGACCCAGTACTTC.

The chain is built from TRBV18 and TRBJ2-1; a possible D gene is TRBD2 (6 bases). Trimming shortened V by 3 bases and J by 14 bases, and 23 bases separated the two germline ends. The germline gives CDR1 KGHSH, CDR2 LQKENI. The CDR3 spans 15 residues. Written as DNA, the CDR3 is TGTGCCAGCTCACCGGGGTTAGGTGGCGGGACTTGGGAGTTCTTC. It codes for CASSPGLGGGTWEFF.

A few counts support this clonotype. This sequence joins TRBV7-9 and TRBJ1-1; TRBD1 is a possible D gene (5 bases). The CDR3 extends over 14 amino acids. Trimming left V 1 base short and J 9 bases short, with 15 bases between. Per germline, CDR1 SEHNR and CDR2 FQNEAQ (reference sequence). CDR3 protein: CASSLVGQGLQAFF. CDR3 nucleotide sequence: TGTGCCAGCAGCTTAGTGGGGCAGGGTCTTCAAGCTTTCTTT.

The rearrangement joins TRBV7-2 to TRBJ1-2, with a tentative D call TRBD1 (6 bases). Germline CDR1 SGHTA, CDR2 FQGNSA. There are 16 residues in the CDR3. The ends were cut back, 5 bases at V and 6 bases at J, with 22 bases in the middle. CDR3 protein: CASSRYPGGRDHGYTF. The DNA for the CDR3 is TGTGCCAGCAGCCGCTACCCTGGGGGCAGGGATCATGGCTACACCTTC.

This clonotype was observed at least ten times. The rearrangement uses TRBV7-2 and TRBJ2-3; D is undetermined. The CDR3 spans 13 residues. The germline V gene has CDR1 SGHTA and CDR2 FQGNSA. V gave up 2 bases and J gave up 3 bases, with 6 bases separating them. The CDR3 bases are TGTGCCAGCAGCTTAATAGCTACAGATACGCAGTATTTT. Its protein product is CASSLIATDTQYF. The full variable domain, rest sourced from reference TRBV7-2 and TRBJ2-3, is GAGVSQSPSNKVTEKGKDVELRCDPISGHTALYWYRQSLGQGLEFLIYFQGNSAPDKSGLPSDRFSAERTGGSVSTLTIQRTQQEDSAVYLCASSLIATDTQYFGPGTRLTVL.

This clonotype was observed a handful of times. The rearrangement joins TRBV29-1 to TRBJ2-1; D remains ambiguous. Per the germline V gene, CDR1 is SQVTM and CDR2 is ANQGSEA. The CDR3 is made up of 12 amino acids. Trimming took 3 bases from V and 4 from J, leaving 7 bases between them. The CDR3: CSVEVAYNEQFF. The CDR3 DNA reads as TGCAGCGTTGAGGTGGCATACAATGAGCAGTTCTTC.

A few counts support this clonotype. The rearrangement joins TRBV30 to TRBJ2-2, with D uncertain. Germline V gives CDR1 GTSNPN, CDR2 SVGIG (reference sequence). The CDR3 sequence is 13 residues long. V shed 4 bases and J shed 8 bases, with 14 bases lying between them. As DNA, the CDR3 is TGTGCCTGGACCGAACTTAGAGCGGGGGAGCTGTTTTTT. Protein sequence: CAWTELRAGELFF.

The chain employs TRBV5-4 and TRBJ2-4; D is unclear. This CDR3 is built from 14 residues. The germline V and J ends were trimmed by 0 bases and 7 bases, with 11 bases remaining between them. CDR1 and CDR2 from the germline V gene are SGHNT and YYREEE (reference sequence). The CDR3 loop reads CASSLGLGDNIQYF. The CDR3 bases are TGTGCCAGCAGCTTGGGCCTCGGTGATAACATTCAGTACTTC.

V is TRBV19 and J is TRBJ2-2; TRBD1 matches 7 bases. Germline CDR1 is LNHDA and CDR2 is SQIVND (reference sequence). The CDR3 extends over 14 amino acids. The trim removed 6 bases at V and 6 bases at J, leaving 7 bases unmatched. The CDR3 DNA reads as TGTGCCAGTAGCCAAACAGGGGCAGCCGGGGAGCTGTTTTTT. Its protein is CASSQTGAAGELFF.

This clonotype appeared a few times. The junction does not match germline at one end; this may be a read error. The CDR3 DNA sequence: TGTGCCAGCAGCTTGGTGTCTAGCGGGGGTCTTATCTTT. Translated, it gives CASSLVSSGGLIF. V gene TRBV5-4 combines with J gene TRBJ2-3; TRBD2 matches at 10 bases. The CDR3 is 13 residues long. Germline CDR1 reads SGHNT; CDR2 reads YYREEE (reference sequence).

The CDR3 bases are TGTGCCACCAGTGATTCGGGACAGGGTCGTGACGAGCAGTACTTC. This gives the protein CATSDSGQGRDEQYF. The chain employs TRBV24-1 and TRBJ2-7, with 9 bases fitting TRBD1. The germline gives CDR1 KGHDR, CDR2 SFDVKD. J lost 5 bases, V lost 2 bases, and 6 bases had no gene match. The CDR3 length is 15 residues.

The J gene is TRBJ1-1, the V gene TRBV6-2 or TRBV6-3; 7 bases match TRBD1. V gave up 6 bases and J gave up 1 base; unmatched junction bases: 5. Per the germline V gene, CDR1 is MNHEY and CDR2 is SVGEGT. The CDR3 extends over 14 amino acids. CDR3 residues: CASRLTGQNTEAFF. In nucleotides, the CDR3 is TGTGCCAGCAGACTGACAGGGCAGAACACTGAAGCTTTCTTT.

V gene TRBV15 combines with J gene TRBJ1-5; D is uncertain. V lost 6 bases and J 7 bases, leaving 13 bases between the germline ends. The CDR3 runs 13 residues. Per germline, CDR1 LNHNV and CDR2 YYDKDF (reference sequence). DNA for the CDR3: TGTGCCACCAGTCCTTCAACGTTCCAGCCCCAGCATTTT. Protein sequence: CATSPSTFQPQHF.

The J gene is TRBJ1-4, the V gene TRBV12-3 or TRBV12-4, with 10 bases fitting TRBD1. This CDR3 region has 13 residues. The DNA for the CDR3 is TGTGCGACCTCGGGGACAGGGGCGGAAAAACTGTTTTTT. As protein: CATSGTGAEKLFF.